The text below deals with one T cell receptor beta chain. Its antigen is unknown. The entry originates in a study of shared clonotypes between healthy human individuals. Overall study: Donors, aged 18 to 49, were a couple of women and three men. Points from the study as a whole: Specimens sampled were limited to blood, with tissue repertoires likely differing.

Germline V lookup: CDR1 SSHAT, CDR2 FNYEAQ (reference sequence). The CDR3 length is 14 residues. The V end was cut by 3 bases, the J end by 0 bases, with 8 bases between. Authors' analysis steps: Filtering was not the same, since immunoSEQ gave junction-only sequences without quality scores. Sequencing was performed with immunoSEQ multiplex PCR; in TCRdb, only in-frame clones are kept and a portion is missing. V and J calls plus clone size are reproduced from that table; the DNA served to infer D and trimming. The sample contains about 480,000 clones, about four fifths of which appear only once. Only Caucasian adults living in Nashville, Tennessee made up the donor group.

J is TRBJ1-1 and V is TRBV7-7; D gene ambiguous. This receptor was obtained from a woman aged 40-49 years in good health. Some clones in this sample may be carry-over from other donors' samples. Sequenced input: PBMCs. The CDR3 nucleotides read TGTGCCAGCAGCTTCGGGATGTTGAACACTGAAGCTTTCTTT. Translated, it gives CASSFGMLNTEAFF.